This T cell receptor beta chain was identified during a study of blood T cells in healthy people across ages. About the research overall: With template switching, about one barcoded beta molecule was captured per two T cells. Study-level findings and limits: Reliance upon unsorted PBMCs precluded definitive naive versus antigen-experienced comparison.

This CDR3 has 16 amino acids. Per germline, CDR1 DFQATT and CDR2 SNEGSKA (reference sequence). Deletions cut 5 bases from V and 5 bases from J, with 21 bases between. The authors ran a second PCR of about 6 to 11 cycles using a sample-barcoded 5' primer and a J-beta primer mix. Using its own MiXCR run on the 5' RACE reads, TCRdb lists one record per CDR3 protein. This sample yields 650,000 to 700,000 distinct CDR3 sequences, of which about 34% are seen a single time; approximately 15% belongs to the top ten. Each donor supplied approximately 10 milliliters of peripheral blood. Notes on this clonotype: Its target is not known.

The J gene is TRBJ1-4, the V gene TRBV20-1, with a possible D match to TRBD1 (6 bases). Sample: blood. The sequence came from an elderly woman in good health. CDR3 region: CSALPSRQARNEKLFF. The CDR3 region has the DNA TGCAGTGCTCTCCCCTCTCGACAGGCGAGAAATGAAAAACTGTTTTTT.